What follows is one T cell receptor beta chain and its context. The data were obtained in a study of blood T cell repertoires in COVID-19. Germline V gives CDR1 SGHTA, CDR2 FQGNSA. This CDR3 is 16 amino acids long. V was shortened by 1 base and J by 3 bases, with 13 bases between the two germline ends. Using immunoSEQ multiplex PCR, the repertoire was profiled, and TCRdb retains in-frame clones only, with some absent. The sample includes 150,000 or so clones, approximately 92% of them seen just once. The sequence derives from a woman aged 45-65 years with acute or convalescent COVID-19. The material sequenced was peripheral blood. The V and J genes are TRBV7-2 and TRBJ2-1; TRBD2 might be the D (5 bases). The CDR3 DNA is TGTGCCAGCAGCTTAGGAGGCGGGTGGGACTACAATGAGCAGTTCTTC. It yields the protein CASSLGGGWDYNEQFF.